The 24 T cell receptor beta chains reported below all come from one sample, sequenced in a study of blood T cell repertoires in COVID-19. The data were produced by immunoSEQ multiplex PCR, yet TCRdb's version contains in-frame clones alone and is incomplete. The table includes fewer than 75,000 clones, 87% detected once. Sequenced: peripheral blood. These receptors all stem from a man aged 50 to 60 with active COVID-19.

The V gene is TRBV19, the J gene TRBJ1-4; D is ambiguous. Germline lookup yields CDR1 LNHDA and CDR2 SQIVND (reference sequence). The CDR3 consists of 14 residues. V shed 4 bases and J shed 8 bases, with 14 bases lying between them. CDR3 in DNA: TGTGCCAGTAGTACCCCCCCCCGGGGAGAAAAACTGTTTTTT. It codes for CASSTPPRGEKLFF.

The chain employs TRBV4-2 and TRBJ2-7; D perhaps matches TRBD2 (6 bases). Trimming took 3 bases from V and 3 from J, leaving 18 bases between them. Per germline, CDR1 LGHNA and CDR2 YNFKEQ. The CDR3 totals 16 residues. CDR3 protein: CASSQDTGPAGYEQYF. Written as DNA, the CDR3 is TGTGCCAGCAGCCAGGATACTGGACCAGCGGGCTACGAGCAGTACTTC.

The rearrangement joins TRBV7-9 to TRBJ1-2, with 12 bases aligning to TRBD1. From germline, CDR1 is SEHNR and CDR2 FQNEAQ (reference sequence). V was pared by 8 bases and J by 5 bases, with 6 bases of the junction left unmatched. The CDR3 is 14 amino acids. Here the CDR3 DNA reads TGTGCCAGCGGGGACAGGGGGCGCCGGTATGGCTACACCTTC. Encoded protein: CASGDRGRRYGYTF.

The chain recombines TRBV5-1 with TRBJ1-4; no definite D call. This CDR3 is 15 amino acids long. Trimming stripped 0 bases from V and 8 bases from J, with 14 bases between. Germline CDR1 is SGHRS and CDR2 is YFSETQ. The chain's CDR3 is CASSLVGEGAEKLFF. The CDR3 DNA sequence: TGCGCCAGCAGCTTGGTGGGAGAGGGAGCAGAAAAACTGTTTTTT.

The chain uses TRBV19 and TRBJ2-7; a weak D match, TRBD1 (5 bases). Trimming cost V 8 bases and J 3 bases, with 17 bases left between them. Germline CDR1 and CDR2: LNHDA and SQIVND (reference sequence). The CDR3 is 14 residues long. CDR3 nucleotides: TGTGCCAGTGCCCTACGGCAGGGAAGCTACGAGCAGTACTTC. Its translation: CASALRQGSYEQYF.

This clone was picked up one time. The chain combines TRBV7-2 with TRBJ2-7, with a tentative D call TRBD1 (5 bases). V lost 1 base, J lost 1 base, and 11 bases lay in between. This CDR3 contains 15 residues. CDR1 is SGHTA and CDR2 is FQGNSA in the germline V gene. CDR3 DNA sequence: TGTGCCAGCAGCTTAGATCCAGGGAAGTCCTACGAGCAGTACTTC. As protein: CASSLDPGKSYEQYF.

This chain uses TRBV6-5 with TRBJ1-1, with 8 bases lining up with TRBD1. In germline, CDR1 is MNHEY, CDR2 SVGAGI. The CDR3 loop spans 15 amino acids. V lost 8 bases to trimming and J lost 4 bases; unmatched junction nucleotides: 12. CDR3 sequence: CASGPITGGGTEAFF. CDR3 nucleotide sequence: TGTGCCAGCGGGCCAATTACAGGGGGGGGCACTGAAGCTTTCTTT.

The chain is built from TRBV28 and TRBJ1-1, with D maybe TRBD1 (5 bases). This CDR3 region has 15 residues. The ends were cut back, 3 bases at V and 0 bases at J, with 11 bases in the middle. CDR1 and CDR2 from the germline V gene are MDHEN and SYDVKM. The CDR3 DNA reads TGTGCCAGCAGTTTCCCTGGACAATTGAACACTGAAGCTTTCTTT. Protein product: CASSFPGQLNTEAFF.

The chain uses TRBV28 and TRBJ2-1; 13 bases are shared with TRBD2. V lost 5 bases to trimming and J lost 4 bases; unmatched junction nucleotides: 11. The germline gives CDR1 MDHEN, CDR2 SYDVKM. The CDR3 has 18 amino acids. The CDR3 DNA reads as TGTGCCAGCAGTCCCCAACCTGGACTAGCGGGGGTTTACAATGAGCAGTTCTTC. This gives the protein CASSPQPGLAGVYNEQFF.

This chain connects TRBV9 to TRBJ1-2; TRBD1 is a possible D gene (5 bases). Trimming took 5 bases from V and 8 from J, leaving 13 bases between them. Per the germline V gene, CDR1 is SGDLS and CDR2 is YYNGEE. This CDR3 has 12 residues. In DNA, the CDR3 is TGTGCCAGCAGTCACGGAGGGGAAGGCTACACCTTC. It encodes CASSHGGEGYTF.

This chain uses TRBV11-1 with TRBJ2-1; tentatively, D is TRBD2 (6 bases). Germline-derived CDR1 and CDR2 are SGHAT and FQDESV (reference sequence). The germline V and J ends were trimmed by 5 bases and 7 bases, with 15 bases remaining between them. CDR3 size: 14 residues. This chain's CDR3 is CASSPLLAGNEQFF. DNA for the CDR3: TGTGCCAGCAGCCCTCTACTAGCAGGGAATGAGCAGTTCTTC.

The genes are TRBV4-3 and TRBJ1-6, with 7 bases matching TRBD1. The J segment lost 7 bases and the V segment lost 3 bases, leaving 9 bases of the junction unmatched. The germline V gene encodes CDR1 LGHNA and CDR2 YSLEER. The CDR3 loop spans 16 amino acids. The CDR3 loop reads CASSQGPGQSNSPLHF. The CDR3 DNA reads TGCGCCAGCAGCCAGGGGCCGGGACAGTCCAATTCACCCCTCCACTTT.

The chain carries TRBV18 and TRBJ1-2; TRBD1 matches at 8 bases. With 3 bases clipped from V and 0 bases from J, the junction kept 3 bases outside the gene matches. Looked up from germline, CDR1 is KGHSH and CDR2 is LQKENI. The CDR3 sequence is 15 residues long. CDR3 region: CASSPGTGANYGYTF. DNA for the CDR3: TGTGCCAGCTCACCGGGGACAGGAGCTAACTATGGCTACACCTTC.

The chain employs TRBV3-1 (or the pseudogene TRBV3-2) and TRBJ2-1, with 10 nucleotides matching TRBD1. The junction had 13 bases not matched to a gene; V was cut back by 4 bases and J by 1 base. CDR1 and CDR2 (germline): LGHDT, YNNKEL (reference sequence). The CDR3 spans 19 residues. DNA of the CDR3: TGTGCCAGCAGCCTGACGGGACAGGGGCGAAGGACTTCCTACAATGAGCAGTTCTTC. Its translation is CASSLTGQGRRTSYNEQFF.

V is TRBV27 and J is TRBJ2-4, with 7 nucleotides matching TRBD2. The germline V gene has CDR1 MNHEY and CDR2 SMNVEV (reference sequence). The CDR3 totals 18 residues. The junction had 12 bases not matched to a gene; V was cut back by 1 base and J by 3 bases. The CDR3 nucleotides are TGTGCCAGCAGTTTATTTGGGGAGGGGCAGGGAAACAAAAACATTCAGTACTTC. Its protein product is CASSLFGEGQGNKNIQYF.

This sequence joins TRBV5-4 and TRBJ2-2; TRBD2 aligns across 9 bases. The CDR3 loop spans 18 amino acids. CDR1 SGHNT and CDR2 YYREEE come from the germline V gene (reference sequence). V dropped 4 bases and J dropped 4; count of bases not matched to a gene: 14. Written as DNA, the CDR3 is TGTGCCAGCAGCCAGGAGCGCGGGAGGGCCGCAGGCACCGGGGAGCTGTTTTTT. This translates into CASSQERGRAAGTGELFF.

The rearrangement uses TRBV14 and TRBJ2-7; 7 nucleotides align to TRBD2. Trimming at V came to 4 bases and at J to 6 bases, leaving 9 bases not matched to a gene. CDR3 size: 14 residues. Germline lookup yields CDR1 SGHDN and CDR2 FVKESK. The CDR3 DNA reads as TGTGCCAGCAGCCCCCCCGGGAGGTGGGTCGAGCAGTACTTC. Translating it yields CASSPPGRWVEQYF.

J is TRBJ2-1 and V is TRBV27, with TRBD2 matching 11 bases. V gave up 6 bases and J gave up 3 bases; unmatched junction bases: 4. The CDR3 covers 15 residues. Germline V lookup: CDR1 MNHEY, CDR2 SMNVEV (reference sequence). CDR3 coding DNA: TGTGCCAGCAGGGGGACTAGCGGTTACTACAATGAGCAGTTCTTC. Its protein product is CASRGTSGYYNEQFF.

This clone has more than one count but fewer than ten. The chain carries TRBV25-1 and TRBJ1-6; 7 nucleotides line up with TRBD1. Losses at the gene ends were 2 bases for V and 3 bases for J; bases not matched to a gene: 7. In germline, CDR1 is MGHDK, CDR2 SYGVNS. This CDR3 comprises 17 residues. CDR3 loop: CASSERRQGGYNSPLHF. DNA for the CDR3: TGTGCCAGCAGTGAACGGCGGCAGGGGGGCTATAATTCACCCCTCCACTTT.

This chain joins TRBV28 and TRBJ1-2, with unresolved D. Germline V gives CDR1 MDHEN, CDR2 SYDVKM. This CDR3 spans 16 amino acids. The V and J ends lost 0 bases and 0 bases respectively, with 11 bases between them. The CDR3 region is CASSLWAHSSNYGYTF. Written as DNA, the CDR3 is TGTGCCAGCAGTTTATGGGCGCACAGTTCTAACTATGGCTACACCTTC.

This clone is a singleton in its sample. The CDR3 reads CASSSPSVGQYF. CDR3 bases: TGTGCCAGCAGCTCCCCTTCGGTCGGGCAGTATTTT. The V call is TRBV7-2, the J call TRBJ2-3; no definite D call. Germline lookup yields CDR1 SGHTA and CDR2 FQGNSA. The ends were cut back, 4 bases at V and 11 bases at J, with 13 bases in the middle. The CDR3 has 12 amino acids.

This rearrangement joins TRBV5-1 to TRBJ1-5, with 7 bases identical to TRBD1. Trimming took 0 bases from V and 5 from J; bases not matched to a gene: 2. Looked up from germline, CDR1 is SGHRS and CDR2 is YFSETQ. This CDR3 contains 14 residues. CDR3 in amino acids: CASSLAGGDQPQHF. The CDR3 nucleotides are TGCGCCAGCAGCTTGGCAGGGGGAGATCAGCCCCAGCATTTT.

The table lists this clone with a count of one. The CDR3, as DNA: TGTGCCAGCAGCCAGGAAACCGGGACTAGAGACACAGATACGCAGTATTTT. Amino acid sequence: CASSQETGTRDTDTQYF. The rearrangement links TRBV3-1 (or the pseudogene TRBV3-2) to TRBJ2-3, with 8 nucleotides matching TRBD2. The germline V gene has CDR1 LGHDT and CDR2 YNNKEL (reference sequence). The CDR3 is 17 amino acids. The V and J ends lost 3 bases and 2 bases, in that order; junction bases with no gene match: 10.

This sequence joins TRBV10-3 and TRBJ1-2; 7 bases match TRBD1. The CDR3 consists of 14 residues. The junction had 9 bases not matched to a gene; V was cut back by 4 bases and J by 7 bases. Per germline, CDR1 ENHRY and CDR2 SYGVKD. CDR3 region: CAISGPTGSGGYTF. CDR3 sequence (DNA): TGTGCCATCAGTGGGCCGACAGGGAGTGGTGGCTACACCTTC.